This T cell receptor (beta chain) was documented in a study of sequential checkpoint blockade in melanoma. The wider study: Randomization was 1:1 between first-line nivolumab→ipilimumab and ipilimumab→nivolumab. Maintenance nivolumab came after either treatment sequence.

Noted treatment: randomized to nivolumab then ipilimumab (arm A) or the reverse (arm B). Sorted cells were live CD3+CD8+, lacking CD19 and CD56, from PBMCs. Generated by immunoSEQ multiplex PCR, the TCRdb table keeps only in-frame clones and is missing some. The sample has approximately 13,000 clones, approximately 79% seen once. Source: CD8+ T cells sorted from blood (inferred from file names), taken from a patient given nivolumab and ipilimumab in sequence. This clonotype was obtained from a human patient with melanoma. Some clones in this sample may be carry-over from other donors' samples.

In DNA form, the CDR3 reads TGTGCCTCCGCGGGGGGGTCCTACGAGCAGTACTTC. Translating gives CASAGGSYEQYF. This rearrangement joins TRBV7-9 to TRBJ2-7, with 9 bases matching TRBD2. V lost 11 bases to trimming and J lost 1 base; unmatched junction nucleotides: 3. The CDR3 totals 12 residues. From germline, CDR1 is SEHNR and CDR2 FQNEAQ (reference sequence).